The present T cell receptor beta chain was sequenced within a study of T cell clonotyping in hematopoietic cell transplantation. Across the whole study: Blood collection times were about day -28 and days 30, 100, 180 posttransplant.

The CDR3 spans 13 residues. J lost 6 bases, V lost 7 bases, and 6 bases had no gene match. CDR1 LNHDA and CDR2 SQIVND come from the germline V gene (reference sequence). This clone has just a few counts. The antigen remains unidentified. TCRdb's table, derived via immunoSEQ multiplex PCR, lists solely in-frame clones and lacks some. The sample has 13,000 to 15,000 clones; roughly 60% are singletons. Study-wide results and caveats: At the given depth, recipient repertoires were over 95% de novo clonotypes. Without cell sorting, CD4 versus CD8 contributions remain unresolved. Pathologically expanded recipient clonotypes increased progressively from day 30 to day 180 as diversity fell.

The sequencing input was PBMCs. The chain recombines TRBV19 with TRBJ1-2; 9 bases line up with TRBD1. This TCR was recovered from a human donor who either received an allogeneic hematopoietic cell transplant for a myeloid malignancy or was a related donor (not recorded which). Some clones in this sample may be carry-over from other donors' samples. The CDR3 sequence: CASTWTGDDGYTF. CDR3 nucleotides: TGTGCCAGTACCTGGACAGGGGATGATGGCTACACCTTC.